A selection of T cell receptor beta chains follows, all from one sample in a study of cytomegalovirus exposure and HLA in healthy donors. Measured with immunoSEQ multiplex PCR; TCRdb has only the in-frame clones, and not every one. The sample consists of about 130,000 clones, about 85% of them appearing once. Sequenced input: PBMCs. These receptors were collected from a boy aged 5-17 years in good health and CMV-seronegative. CDR3s include the opening cysteine and the closing phenylalanine or tryptophan. The order of the fields is D gene, clone size, V gene, J gene, CDR3 DNA, CDR3 protein. The D gene is left open where the match is weak. Only part of the rows carry a size: once, few, many, or a class if the clone is expanded.

>-|-|TRBV7-6|TRBJ2-7
TGTGCCAGCAGCCCCCGAATCGGGAACTACGAGCAGTACTTC
CASSPRIGNYEQYF
>TRBD2|-|TRBV4-3|TRBJ2-7
TGCGCCAGCAGCCCGACTAGCGGGAGCGTCAGCGAGCAGTACTTC
CASSPTSGSVSEQYF
>TRBD1|-|TRBV9|TRBJ1-1
TGTGCCAGCAGACAGGAACAGGGGCTAGGGAACACTGAAGCTTTCTTT
CASRQEQGLGNTEAFF
>-|-|TRBV25-1|TRBJ2-1
TGTGCCAGCAGTGAAGGGAGTGGGGAACGCTTCTACAATGAGCAGTTCTTC
CASSEGSGERFYNEQFF
>TRBD2|-|TRBV7-2|TRBJ2-1
TGTGCCAGCAGCTTGGCAACTAGCGGGTACAATGAGCAGTTCTTC
CASSLATSGYNEQFF
>-|-|TRBV5-1|TRBJ1-4
TGCGCCAGCAGCTTGGAGCCGGGGGCTAATGAAAAACTGTTTTTT
CASSLEPGANEKLFF
>-|-|TRBV10-3|TRBJ1-1
TGTGCCATCAGTGAGAGGCGGCCGAACACTGAAGCTTTCTTT
CAISERRPNTEAFF
>-|-|TRBV19|TRBJ1-1
TGTGCCAGTAGTATCACAGGGAAGGGTGAAGCTTTCTTT
CASSITGKGEAFF
>TRBD2|-|TRBV5-4|TRBJ2-3
TGTGCCAGCAGCTTGGGGGCGGGAGTAGTCACAGATACGCAGTATTTT
CASSLGAGVVTDTQYF
>-|few|TRBV29-1|TRBJ1-1
TGCAGCGTTGGTCCTCTAATGAACACTGAAGCTTTCTTT
CSVGPLMNTEAFF
>-|few|TRBV12-5|TRBJ1-6
TGTGCTAGTGGCCCGGGTCTCTATAATTCACCCCTCCACTTT
CASGPGLYNSPLHF
>-|-|TRBV6-5|TRBJ2-7
TGTGCCAGCAGTTACCAGGAACCAAACTGGCGCTACGAGCAGTACTTC
CASSYQEPNWRYEQYF
>-|-|TRBV6-5|TRBJ2-5
TGTGCCAGCAACGGTCCTACAGAGACCCAGTACTTC
CASNGPTETQYF
>TRBD2|few|TRBV4-2|TRBJ2-3
TGTGCCAGCAGCCCAGAGGTTAGCGGGATTAGCACAGATACGCAGTATTTT
CASSPEVSGISTDTQYF
>-|-|TRBV4-3|TRBJ2-2
TGCGCCAGCAGCCCAGGTGTCGGGGAGCTGTTTTTT
CASSPGVGELFF
>TRBD2|-|TRBV6-6|TRBJ2-3
TGTGCCAGCAGTCTTCAGCGGGGGGGCGGAGATACGCAGTATTTT
CASSLQRGGGDTQYF
>TRBD2|-|TRBV6-4|TRBJ2-1
TGTGCCAGCAGTGGACAGTCAGCGGGAGGGCCGAGGAATGAGCAGTTCTTC
CASSGQSAGGPRNEQFF
>TRBD2|-|TRBV30|TRBJ2-1
TGTGCCTGGCAAGGGACTAGCGGGCCTACCTACAATGAGCAGTTCTTC
CAWQGTSGPTYNEQFF
>-|-|TRBV6-5|TRBJ2-7
TGTGCCAGCAGGGATTCGGGAGCATACGAGCAGTACTTC
CASRDSGAYEQYF
>-|-|TRBV30|TRBJ2-1
TGTGCCTGGAGTCCCATAATAATAGCGGATAGCTCCTACAATGAGCAGTTCTTC
CAWSPIIIADSSYNEQFF
>TRBD1|once|TRBV29-1|TRBJ2-7
TGCAGCGTTGAACAGGGGGCCTACGAGCAGTACTTC
CSVEQGAYEQYF
>TRBD2|-|TRBV11-2|TRBJ2-7
TGTGCCAGCAGCTTAGACCTAGCGGTGAGCTCCTACGAGCAGTACTTC
CASSLDLAVSSYEQYF
>-|-|TRBV11-1|TRBJ2-5
TGTGCCAGCAGCTTATCTACTAGCTGGGAGACCCAGTACTTC
CASSLSTSWETQYF
>TRBD2|-|TRBV4-3|TRBJ2-7
TGCGCCAGCAGCCAAGATAGAGTAGCGGGAGTCTACGAGCAGTACTTC
CASSQDRVAGVYEQYF
>TRBD2|-|TRBV30|TRBJ2-1
TGTGCCTGGAGCAGGAGCGGGAGCTCCTACAATGAGCAGTTCTTC
CAWSRSGSSYNEQFF
>-|-|TRBV7-8|TRBJ1-6
TGTGCCAGCAGCAAACCGGTCACTAATTCACCCCTCCACTTT
CASSKPVTNSPLHF
>TRBD1|-|TRBV5-4|TRBJ1-2
TGTGCCAGCAGCTTGTCCGGGACAGATCTCTATGGCTACACCTTC
CASSLSGTDLYGYTF
>TRBD1|-|TRBV4-3|TRBJ2-7
TGCGCCAGCAGCCAAGAAAGGACAGGAGCTTACGAGCAGTACTTC
CASSQERTGAYEQYF
>TRBD1|-|TRBV5-6|TRBJ2-7
TGTGCCAGCAGCGGGGACAGGGGGCCCGAGCAGTACTTC
CASSGDRGPEQYF
>-|-|TRBV9|TRBJ1-5
TGTGCCAGCAGCGTTGGGAGGGGTCAGCCCCAGCATTTT
CASSVGRGQPQHF
>TRBD2|-|TRBV27|TRBJ2-1
TGTGCCAGCACGGGACTAGCGGGGGCCTACGAGCAGTTCTTC
CASTGLAGAYEQFF
>-|-|TRBV4-1|TRBJ2-7
TGCGCCAGCAGCCAAGAGATGACAGCCTACGAGCAGTACTTC
CASSQEMTAYEQYF
>TRBD1|once|TRBV9|TRBJ1-3
TGTGCCAGCAGCGTGGACAGGGTCGGAAACACCATATATTTT
CASSVDRVGNTIYF
>-|-|TRBV27|TRBJ2-7
TGTGCCAGCAGTTTGAGCGGAGGAGACTACGAGCAGTACTTC
CASSLSGGDYEQYF
>-|-|TRBV19|TRBJ2-2
TGTGCCAGTAGTCTCCCCGGGTTGTTGGTCGGGGAGCTGTTTTTT
CASSLPGLLVGELFF
>-|-|TRBV25-1|TRBJ1-2
TGTGCCAGCAGTGAGAGTATAGGGGTGCATGGCTACACCTTC
CASSESIGVHGYTF
>-|-|TRBV7-9|TRBJ1-1
TGTGCCAGCAACCGGGACACGAACACTGAAGCTTTCTTT
CASNRDTNTEAFF
>-|-|TRBV19|TRBJ2-5
TGTGCCAGTAGTATAGTAAATAGTTGGGAGACCCAGTACTTC
CASSIVNSWETQYF
>-|-|TRBV5-6|TRBJ2-1
TGTGCCAGCAGCTTGTCGGACAATGAGCAGTTCTTC
CASSLSDNEQFF
>-|-|TRBV5-6|TRBJ1-2
TGTGCCAGCAAGAAGACAGAGAACTATGGCTACACCTTC
CASKKTENYGYTF
>TRBD2|once|TRBV29-1|TRBJ2-7
TGCAGCGTTCTCGGCTGGGGAGGGAGCTACGAGCAGTACTTC
CSVLGWGGSYEQYF
>TRBD1|-|TRBV18|TRBJ1-6
TGTGCCAGCTCACCGACAGGGGAGGGTTCACCCCTCCACTTT
CASSPTGEGSPLHF
>TRBD2|-|TRBV19|TRBJ2-7
TGTGCCAGTAGTTTAGCGGGAGTCTCCTACGAGCAGTACTTC
CASSLAGVSYEQYF
>TRBD1|-|TRBV12-5|TRBJ2-7
TGTGCTAGTGGTTTCACAGGGGGCCTGCCAGGCGAGCAGTACTTC
CASGFTGGLPGEQYF
>-|-|TRBV27|TRBJ1-5
TGTGCCAGCAGTTTATTCCAGGGTGGCAATCAGCCCCAGCATTTT
CASSLFQGGNQPQHF
>-|-|TRBV7-8|TRBJ2-3
TGTGCCAGCAGCTTAGGGGGGACTCAAACCGGGTATTTT
CASSLGGTQTGYF
>-|-|TRBV15|TRBJ1-4
TGTGCCACCAGCAGGTCCCCCTCCGCAACTAATGAAAAACTGTTTTTT
CATSRSPSATNEKLFF
>TRBD2|-|TRBV15|TRBJ2-7
TGTGCCACCAGCAGAGTAGCAGCGGGGGCTGGAGAGCAGTACTTC
CATSRVAAGAGEQYF
>-|-|TRBV9|TRBJ2-6
TGTGCCAGCAGCGCCACTGGGGCCAACGTCCTGACTTTC
CASSATGANVLTF